This T cell receptor beta chain appears in the sequencing data of a study of cytomegalovirus exposure and HLA in healthy donors. The study, taken as a whole, reports: Listed as cytomegalovirus-associated were 150 to 200 TCR beta chains. DRB1 had the most TCR associations and HLA-C the fewest, a later analysis found, with rates varying by HLA locus.

Primers: 60 Vbeta forward and 13 Jbeta reverse. Clones were read by immunoSEQ multiplex PCR, and TCRdb kept only the in-frame ones, dropping some. The sample lists 30,000 to 40,000 clones, 80% seen once, with roughly 5.6% in the top ten. Regarding this clone: Its antigen is unidentified.

Germline lookup yields CDR1 SGHVS and CDR2 FQNEAQ. CDR3 size: 17 residues. Trimming took 2 bases from V and 1 from J, leaving 15 bases between them. The TCR was taken from a male donor in good health and CMV-seronegative. The specimen sequenced was PBMCs. The chain is built from TRBV7-8 and TRBJ1-3; tentatively, D is TRBD1 (6 bases). The CDR3 coding sequence is TGTGCCAGCAGCTTACCAGGACAGCCTACTTCTGGAAACACCATATATTTT. This gives the protein CASSLPGQPTSGNTIYF.